These 15 T cell receptor beta chains were sequenced from one sample in a study of cytotoxic CD8 clonotypes in ibrutinib-treated CLL. Assay used: immunoSEQ multiplex PCR; TCRdb lists only in-frame clones, some missing. Of about 50,000 clones in the sample, around 60% are singletons; the top ten hold around 30%. The sequencing used PBMCs, collected after 24 months of ibrutinib treatment. These receptor sequences come from a human donor with chronic lymphocytic leukemia.

The chain links TRBV5-4 to TRBJ1-1, with a weak D call TRBD1 (5 bases). This CDR3 region has 14 residues. The V end was cut by 4 bases, the J end by 1 base, with 11 bases between. Germline-derived CDR1 and CDR2 are SGHNT and YYREEE (reference sequence). In nucleotides, the CDR3 is TGTGCCAGCAGCACGGGGGGGAAGAACACTGAAGCTTTCTTT. This translates into CASSTGGKNTEAFF.

The rearrangement joins TRBV5-1 to TRBJ1-1, with D maybe TRBD1 (6 bases). The germline V gene encodes CDR1 SGHRS and CDR2 YFSETQ. This CDR3 comprises 14 residues. Trimming cost V 7 bases and J 5 bases, with 18 bases left between them. CDR3 amino acids: CASYLTGSRTEAFF. The DNA of the CDR3 is TGCGCCAGCTATTTGACAGGTAGTAGGACTGAAGCTTTCTTT.

The V gene is TRBV27, the J gene TRBJ2-7; D is unresolved. CDR1 MNHEY and CDR2 SMNVEV come from the germline V gene (reference sequence). The CDR3 consists of 15 residues. V was pared by 3 bases and J by 4 bases, with 16 bases between. This chain's CDR3 is CASSFSSLAPYEQYF. CDR3 DNA sequence: TGTGCCAGCAGTTTTTCGAGTCTTGCTCCGTACGAGCAGTACTTC.

There are a few counts of this clone. This chain uses TRBV19 with TRBJ2-2; D may be TRBD1 or TRBD2 (5 bases each). From germline, CDR1 is LNHDA and CDR2 SQIVND (reference sequence). This CDR3 has 12 amino acids. Deletions cut 3 bases from V and 6 bases from J, with 5 bases between. The CDR3 DNA is TGTGCCAGTAGTATGGGGGCCGGGGAGCTGTTTTTT. It is translated as CASSMGAGELFF.

The rearrangement joins TRBV25-1 to TRBJ2-5; TRBD2 might be the D (5 bases). This CDR3 is built from 15 residues. With 1 base removed from V and 1 base from J, the gap between germline ends came to 10 bases. Germline V gene data show CDR1 as MGHDK and CDR2 as SYGVNS. The CDR3 reads CASSESRGIQETQYF. CDR3 bases: TGTGCCAGCAGTGAATCTCGGGGTATCCAAGAGACCCAGTACTTC.

V is TRBV5-1 and J is TRBJ1-2; perhaps TRBD1 as D (5 bases). CDR3 size: 13 residues. The V end was cut by 0 bases, the J end by 7 bases, with 10 bases between. The germline V gene has CDR1 SGHRS and CDR2 YFSETQ. CDR3 loop: CASSLVQGGGYTF. The CDR3 DNA reads TGCGCCAGCAGCTTGGTCCAGGGCGGTGGCTACACCTTC. Combining the CDR3 with reference TRBV5-1 and TRBJ1-2 gives the whole variable domain KAGVTQTPRYLIKTRGQQVTLSCSPISGHRSVSWYQQTPGQGLQFLFEYFSETQRNKGNFPGRFSGRQFSNSRSEMNVSTLELGDSALYLCASSLVQGGGYTFGSGTRLTVV.

The J gene is TRBJ2-1, the V gene TRBV2; possible D gene TRBD1, 5 bases. In germline, CDR1 is SNHLY, CDR2 FYNNEI. The CDR3 loop spans 13 amino acids. V lost 7 bases and J lost 6, with 13 bases in between. The CDR3 DNA reads TGTGCCAGCACAGTTAGGGGCCCCAATGAGCAGTTCTTC. Residues: CASTVRGPNEQFF.

Here the CDR3 reads CASSLPGGDTQYF. The CDR3 region has the DNA TGTGCCAGCAGCCTCCCAGGCGGGGATACGCAGTATTTT. The chain recombines TRBV7-8 with TRBJ2-3; the D gene is possibly TRBD2 (5 bases). This CDR3 contains 13 residues. Trimming pared 5 bases from V and 6 bases from J, leaving 12 bases between. The germline V gene has CDR1 SGHVS and CDR2 FQNEAQ. The entire variable domain, with the rest obtained from reference TRBV7-8 and TRBJ2-3, is as follows: GAGVSQSPRYKVAKRGQDVALRCDPISGHVSLFWYQQALGQGPEFLTYFQNEAQLDKSGLPSDRFFAERPEGSVSTLKIQRTQQEDSAVYLCASSLPGGDTQYFGPGTRLTVL.

Turning to this clone: A single base separates this from a much larger clone, so it may be a read error. Additional DNA sequences in this sample encode the identical CDR3. The CDR3 protein is CASSVAGETQYF. The DNA for the CDR3 is TGTGCCAGCAGCGTAGCGGGAGAGACCCAGTACTTC. V gene TRBV9 combines with J gene TRBJ2-5; D unresolved. The CDR3 sequence is 12 residues long. CDR1 and CDR2 from the germline V gene are SGDLS and YYNGEE. V lost 0 bases and J 4 bases, leaving 4 bases between the germline ends.

This clone has more than one count but fewer than ten. The rearrangement uses TRBV11-3 and TRBJ2-1; perhaps TRBD2 as D (5 bases). V was pared by 1 base and J by 8 bases, with 12 bases between. CDR1 is SGHNT, CDR2 YENEEA, per germline. This CDR3 contains 14 residues. CDR3 amino acids: CASSLGSSSHEQFF. Here the CDR3 DNA reads TGTGCCAGCAGCTTAGGTTCTAGCTCCCATGAGCAGTTCTTC.

The rearrangement uses TRBV10-3 and TRBJ1-6; 7 nucleotides align to TRBD1. The CDR3 contains 14 residues. In germline, CDR1 is ENHRY, CDR2 SYGVKD. The trim removed 6 bases at V and 8 bases at J, leaving 7 bases unmatched. The CDR3 nucleotides are TGTGCCATCAGCCGACAGGGAACGGATTCACCCCTCCACTTT. Translating it yields CAISRQGTDSPLHF.

The chain carries TRBV5-8 and TRBJ2-2; tentative D call: TRBD2 (6 bases). Between the trimmed V and J ends, which lost 3 bases and 9 bases, there was a span of 15 bases. This CDR3 is built from 14 residues. Germline-derived CDR1 and CDR2 are SGHTS and YDEGEE. CDR3 sequence (DNA): TGTGCCAGCAGCTGGAAACTAGCCCGTAGGGAGCTGTTTTTT. The encoded protein is CASSWKLARRELFF.

The CDR3 region is CASSLDRGNEKLFF. DNA of the CDR3: TGCGCCAGCAGCCTTGACAGGGGGAATGAAAAACTGTTTTTT. The gene calls are TRBV5-1 and TRBJ1-4; 9 bases fit TRBD1. CDR1 is SGHRS and CDR2 is YFSETQ in the germline V gene. The CDR3 covers 14 residues. After removal of 4 bases from V and 5 bases from J, the junction contained 3 bases not matched to a gene.

There are many counts of this clone. V and J are TRBV21-1 and TRBJ2-5. TRBV21-1 is a pseudogene segment. CDR3 length: 14 amino acids. As DNA, the CDR3 is TGTGCCAGCCCCCCCGGGGGCCGAAGGGAGACCCAGTACTTC. Its translation: CASPPGGRRETQYF.

The V gene is TRBV2, the J gene TRBJ1-1; TRBD1 might be the D (6 bases). Germline-derived CDR1 and CDR2 are SNHLY and FYNNEI. With 3 bases removed from V and 1 base from J, the gap between germline ends came to 12 bases. This CDR3 has 15 amino acids. CDR3 bases: TGTGCCAGCAGTGACCGGCAGGGGAAGAACACTGAAGCTTTCTTT. Encoded protein: CASSDRQGKNTEAFF.